The TCR beta chain described here comes from a study of CD8+CD57+ T cells in acquired aplastic anemia. For the study at large: Sorted cells (CD4+ and CD8+) yielded DNA amounts that averaged about 3.4 ug. General study points: Levels of CD8+ Simpson's diversity were not significantly distinct in patients versus controls.

Genomic DNA was employed as the template in profiling TCR beta VDJ and CDR3. TCRdb processed the reads anew with MiXCR; each CDR3 protein has one entry. The sample comprises about half a million distinct CDR3 sequences, around 33% of which are singletons, and around 0.82% rests with the top ten. Flow cytometry had shown expanded CD8+CD57+ cells in the patients chosen for sequencing. Diagnosis of severe acquired aplastic anemia applied to all patients. This clonotype has only a few counts. Its matching antigen is unknown. The junction shows a germline mismatch at one end, possibly a read error. The germline V gene encodes CDR1 LNHNV and CDR2 YYDKDF (reference sequence). The CDR3 is 8 residues long.

The source is a human donor with aplastic anemia. The sequencing input was sorted CD4+, CD8+, or CD8+CD57+ T cells (not recorded which) from PBMCs. The rearrangement joins TRBV15 to TRBJ1-1; D ambiguous. The CDR3: CATSRETF. The CDR3 region has the DNA TGTGCCACCAGCAGAGAAACCTTT. Combining the CDR3 with reference TRBV15 and TRBJ1-1 gives the whole variable domain DAMVIQNPRYQVTQFGKPVTLSCSQTLNHNVMYWYQQKSSQAPKLLFHYYDKDFNNEADTPDNFQSRRPNTSFCFLDIRSPGLGDTAMYLCATSRETFGQGTRLTVV.